This record covers a single T cell receptor (beta chain). Its antigen remains unidentified. This CDR3 contains 13 residues. V was trimmed by 0 bases and J by 3 bases, leaving 6 bases between them. CDR1 and CDR2 from the germline V gene are SGHNT and YYREEE (reference sequence). The PCR contained 60 Vbeta and 13 Jbeta primers. Sequencing used immunoSEQ multiplex PCR; TCRdb keeps in-frame clones, though not all of them. The sample has 190,000 or so clones, 70% to 85% seen once. This sample was taken from a study of cytomegalovirus exposure and HLA in healthy donors. In the study overall: There were 65 million to 85 million unique TCRs (from HLA-typed donors) in an early data release.

Study findings and constraints: Near-uniform donor sequencing depth was presumed by presence/absence analyses. An observed cluster of highly shared sequence variants was recorded as a likely sequencing artifact.

This TCR was recovered from a boy between 2 and 15 years old in good health and CMV-seronegative. V and J are TRBV5-4 and TRBJ2-5; D remains ambiguous. The sequenced sample was PBMCs. The CDR3 here is CASSLGQKETQYF. CDR3 nucleotides: TGTGCCAGCAGCTTGGGACAAAAAGAGACCCAGTACTTC.